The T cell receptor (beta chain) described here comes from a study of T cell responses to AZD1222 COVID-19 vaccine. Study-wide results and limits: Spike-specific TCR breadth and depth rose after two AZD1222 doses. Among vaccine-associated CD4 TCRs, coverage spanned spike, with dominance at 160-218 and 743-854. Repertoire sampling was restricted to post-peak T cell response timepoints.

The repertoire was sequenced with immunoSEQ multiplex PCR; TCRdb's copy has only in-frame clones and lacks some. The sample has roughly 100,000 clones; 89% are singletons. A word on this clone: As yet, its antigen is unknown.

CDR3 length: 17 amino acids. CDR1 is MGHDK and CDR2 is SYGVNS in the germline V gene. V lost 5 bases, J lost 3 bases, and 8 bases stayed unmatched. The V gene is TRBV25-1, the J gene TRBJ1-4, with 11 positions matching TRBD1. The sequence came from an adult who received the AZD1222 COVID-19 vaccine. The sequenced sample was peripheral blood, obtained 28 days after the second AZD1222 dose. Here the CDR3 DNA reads TGTGCCAGCAGTCTTGGACAGGGGGCGAAGGCTAATGAAAAACTGTTTTTT. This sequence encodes CASSLGQGAKANEKLFF.